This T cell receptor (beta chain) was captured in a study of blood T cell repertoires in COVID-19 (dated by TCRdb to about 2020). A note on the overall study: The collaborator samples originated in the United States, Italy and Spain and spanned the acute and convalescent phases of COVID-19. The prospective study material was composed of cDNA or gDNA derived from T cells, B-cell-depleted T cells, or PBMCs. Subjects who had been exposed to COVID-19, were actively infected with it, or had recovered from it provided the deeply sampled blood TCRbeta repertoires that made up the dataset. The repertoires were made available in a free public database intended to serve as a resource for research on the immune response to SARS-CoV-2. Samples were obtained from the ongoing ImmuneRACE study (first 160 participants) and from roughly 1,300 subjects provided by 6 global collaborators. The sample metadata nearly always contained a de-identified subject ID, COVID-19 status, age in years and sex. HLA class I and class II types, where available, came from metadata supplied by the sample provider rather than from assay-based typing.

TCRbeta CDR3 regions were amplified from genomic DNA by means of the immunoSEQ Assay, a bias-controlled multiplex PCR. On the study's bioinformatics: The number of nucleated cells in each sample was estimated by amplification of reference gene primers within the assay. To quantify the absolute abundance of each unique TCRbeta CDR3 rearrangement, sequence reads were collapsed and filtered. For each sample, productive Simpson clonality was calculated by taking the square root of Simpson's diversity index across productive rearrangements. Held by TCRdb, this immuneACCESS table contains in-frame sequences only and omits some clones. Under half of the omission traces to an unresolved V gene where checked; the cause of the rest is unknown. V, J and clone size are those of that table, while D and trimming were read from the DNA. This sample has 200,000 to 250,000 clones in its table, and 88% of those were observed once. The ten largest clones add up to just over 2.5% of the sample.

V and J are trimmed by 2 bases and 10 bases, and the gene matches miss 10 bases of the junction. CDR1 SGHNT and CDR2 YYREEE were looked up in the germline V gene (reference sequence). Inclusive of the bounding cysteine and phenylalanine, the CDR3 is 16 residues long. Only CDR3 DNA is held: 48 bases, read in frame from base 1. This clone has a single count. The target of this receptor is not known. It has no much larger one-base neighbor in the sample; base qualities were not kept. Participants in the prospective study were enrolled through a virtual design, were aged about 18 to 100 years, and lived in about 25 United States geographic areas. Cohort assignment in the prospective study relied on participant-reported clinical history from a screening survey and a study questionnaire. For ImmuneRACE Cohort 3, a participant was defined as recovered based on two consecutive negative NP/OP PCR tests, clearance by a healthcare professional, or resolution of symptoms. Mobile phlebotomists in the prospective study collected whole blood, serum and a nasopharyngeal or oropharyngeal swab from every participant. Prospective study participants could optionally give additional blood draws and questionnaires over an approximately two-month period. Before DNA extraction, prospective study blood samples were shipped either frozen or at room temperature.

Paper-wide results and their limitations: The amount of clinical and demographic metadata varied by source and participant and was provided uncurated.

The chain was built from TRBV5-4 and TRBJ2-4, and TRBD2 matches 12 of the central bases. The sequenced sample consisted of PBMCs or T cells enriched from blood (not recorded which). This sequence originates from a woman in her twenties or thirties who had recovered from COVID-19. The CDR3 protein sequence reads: CASSFASGGASPIQYF. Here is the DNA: TGTGCCAGCAGCTTTGCTAGCGGGGGGGCTTCCCCTATTCAGTACTTC.